A selection of T cell receptor beta chains follows, all from one sample in a study of neurological immune-mediated disorders. MiXCR, applied by TCRdb to the 5' RACE reads, yields one record per CDR3 protein. Of more than 45,000 distinct CDR3 sequences in the sample, around 4.2% were seen once. Sequencing was done on a sample of PBMCs. These receptors were obtained from a man aged 45-65 years with multiple sclerosis. Each CDR3 is given with its conserved first and last residue. D genes are given only for firm matches. Only part of the rows carry a size: once, few, many, or a class if the clone is expanded.

CDR3nt	CDR3aa	j_gene	abundance	v_gene	d_gene
TGCGCCAGCAGCCAACCGGACAGGGATAATTCACCCCTCCACTTT	CASSQPDRDNSPLHF	TRBJ1-6	.	TRBV4-1	TRBD1
TGTGCCAGCAGCTTAGCGGAATCGGGAGGCACCAGGGAGACCCAGTACTTC	CASSLAESGGTRETQYF	TRBJ2-5	many	TRBV7-6	TRBD2
TGCGCCAGCAGCTCGGGACAGGGGAGGCATCAGCCCCAGCATTTT	CASSSGQGRHQPQHF	TRBJ1-5	many	TRBV5-1	TRBD1
TGCAGCGTTGTCTCCTTCGGGCAGCCCTACGAGCAGTACTTC	CSVVSFGQPYEQYF	TRBJ2-7	many	TRBV29-1	.
TGTGCCAGCAGCTTGGGGACTCGGACAGCTACGAGCGGGACCCAGTACTTC	CASSLGTRTATSGTQYF	TRBJ2-5	few	TRBV5-5	.
TGCAGTGCTAGATTGTACGGGCGTACCGGGGAGCTGTTTTTT	CSARLYGRTGELFF	TRBJ2-2	many	TRBV20-1	.
TGTGCCAGCAGCCTTAACCCAACTAGCGGGAGGCGACGGGTGGAGACCCAGTACTTC	CASSLNPTSGRRRVETQYF	TRBJ2-5	many	TRBV7-9	TRBD2
TGCAGCGTTGGGGACAGGGACTATGGCTACACCTTC	CSVGDRDYGYTF	TRBJ1-2	many	TRBV29-1	TRBD1
TGTGCCAGCAGTCTAGCGGGAGGGCGCGCGGAGACCCAGTACTTC	CASSLAGGRAETQYF	TRBJ2-5	few	TRBV6-5	TRBD2
TGTGCCAGCAGCCAAAGACGTCCGGGACAGGGACGAGAAGAGACCCAGTACTTC	CASSQRRPGQGREETQYF	TRBJ2-5	.	TRBV3-1	TRBD1
TGTGCCAGCATTTCCGGGGGGAGCACAGATACGCAGTATTTT	CASISGGSTDTQYF	TRBJ2-3	few	TRBV7-9	TRBD2
TGTGCCATCAGTCTGGGCTACGAGCAGTACTTC	CAISLGYEQYF	TRBJ2-7	many	TRBV10-3	.
TGTGCCAGCAGCTTAGGGGTATTATGGGGAAGGGTTGGCTACACCTTC	CASSLGVLWGRVGYTF	TRBJ1-2	many	TRBV7-2	.
TGTGTCAGCAGTTTGATGGTAAGGGGCTACGAGCAGTACTTC	CVSSLMVRGYEQYF	TRBJ2-7	.	TRBV28	.